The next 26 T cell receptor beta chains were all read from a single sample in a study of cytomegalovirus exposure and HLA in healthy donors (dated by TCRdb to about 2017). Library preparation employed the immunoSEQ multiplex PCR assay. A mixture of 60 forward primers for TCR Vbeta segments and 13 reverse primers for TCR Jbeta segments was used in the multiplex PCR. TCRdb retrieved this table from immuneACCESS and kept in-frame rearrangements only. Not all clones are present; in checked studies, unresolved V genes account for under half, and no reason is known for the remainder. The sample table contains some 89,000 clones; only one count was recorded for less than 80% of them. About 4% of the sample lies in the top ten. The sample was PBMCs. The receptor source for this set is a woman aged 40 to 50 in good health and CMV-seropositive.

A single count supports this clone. The CDR3 spells CASSLAAGNWGNEQFF. CDR3 bases: TGCGCCAGCAGCTTGGCCGCGGGAAACTGGGGCAATGAGCAGTTCTTC. The chain links TRBV5-1 to TRBJ2-1, with D perhaps matching TRBD2 (6 bases). The CDR3 has 16 amino acids. The germline V and J ends were trimmed by 0 bases and 6 bases, with 16 bases remaining between them. Germline V CDR1 and CDR2: SGHRS, YFSETQ.

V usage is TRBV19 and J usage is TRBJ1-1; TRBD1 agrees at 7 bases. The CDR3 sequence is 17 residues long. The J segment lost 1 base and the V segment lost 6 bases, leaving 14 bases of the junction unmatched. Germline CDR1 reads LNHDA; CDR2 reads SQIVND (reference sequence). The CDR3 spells CASSTLTSGTENTEAFF. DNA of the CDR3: TGTGCCAGTAGCACACTGACGTCCGGGACAGAGAACACTGAAGCTTTCTTT.

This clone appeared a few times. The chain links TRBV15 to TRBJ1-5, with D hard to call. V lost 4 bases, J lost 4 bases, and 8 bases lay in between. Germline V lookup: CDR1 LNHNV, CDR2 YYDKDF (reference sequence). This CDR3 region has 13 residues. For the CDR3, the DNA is TGTGCCACCAGCACCGGGTTAAATCAGCCCCAGCATTTT. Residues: CATSTGLNQPQHF.

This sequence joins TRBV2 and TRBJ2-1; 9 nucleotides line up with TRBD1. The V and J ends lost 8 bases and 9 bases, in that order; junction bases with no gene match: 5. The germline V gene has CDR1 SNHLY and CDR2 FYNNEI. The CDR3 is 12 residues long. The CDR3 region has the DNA TGTGCCAGCGGAGGACAGGGGCCTGAGCAGTTCTTC. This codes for CASGGQGPEQFF. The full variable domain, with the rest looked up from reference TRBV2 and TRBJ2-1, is EPEVTQTPSHQVTQMGQEVILRCVPISNHLYFYWYRQILGQKVEFLVSFYNNEISEKSEIFDDQFSVERPDGSNFTLKIRSTKLEDSAMYFCASGGQGPEQFFGPGTRLTVL.

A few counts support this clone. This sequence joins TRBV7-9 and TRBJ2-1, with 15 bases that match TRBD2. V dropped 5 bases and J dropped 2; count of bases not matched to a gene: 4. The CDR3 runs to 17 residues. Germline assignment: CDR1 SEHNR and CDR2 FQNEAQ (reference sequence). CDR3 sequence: CASSPRTSGRAYNEQFF. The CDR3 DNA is TGTGCCAGCAGCCCCCGGACTAGCGGGAGGGCCTACAATGAGCAGTTCTTC.

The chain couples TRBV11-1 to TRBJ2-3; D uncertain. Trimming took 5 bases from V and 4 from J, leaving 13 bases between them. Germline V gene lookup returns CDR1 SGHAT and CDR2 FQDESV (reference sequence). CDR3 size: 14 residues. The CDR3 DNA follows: TGTGCCAGCAGCAGTAGTATATTGGCAGATACGCAGTATTTT. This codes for CASSSSILADTQYF.

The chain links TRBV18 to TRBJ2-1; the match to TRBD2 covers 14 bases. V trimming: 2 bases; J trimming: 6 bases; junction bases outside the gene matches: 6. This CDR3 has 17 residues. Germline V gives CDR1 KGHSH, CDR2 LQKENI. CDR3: CASSPIVGTSGSNEQFF. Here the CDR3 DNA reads TGTGCCAGCTCACCAATCGTCGGGACTAGCGGGAGCAATGAGCAGTTCTTC.

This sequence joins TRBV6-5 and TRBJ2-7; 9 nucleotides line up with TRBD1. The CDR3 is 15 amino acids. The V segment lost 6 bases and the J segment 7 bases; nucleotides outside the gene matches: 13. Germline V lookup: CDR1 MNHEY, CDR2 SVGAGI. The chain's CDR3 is CASSSRPGQGGEQYF. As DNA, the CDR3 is TGTGCCAGCAGCAGCAGACCGGGACAGGGAGGAGAGCAGTACTTC.

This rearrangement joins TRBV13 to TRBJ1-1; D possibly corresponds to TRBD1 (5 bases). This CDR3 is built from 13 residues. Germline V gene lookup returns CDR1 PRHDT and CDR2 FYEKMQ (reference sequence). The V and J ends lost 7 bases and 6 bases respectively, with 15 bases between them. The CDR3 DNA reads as TGTGCCAGCACCTTGGGGGGGGAGGCTGAAGCTTTCTTT. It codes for CASTLGGEAEAFF.

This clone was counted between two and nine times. Here the CDR3 DNA reads TGTGCCAGCTCACCGAGCGGGAGCAATGAGCAGTTCTTC. Its protein product is CASSPSGSNEQFF. V usage is TRBV18 and J usage is TRBJ2-1; 8 nucleotides align to TRBD2. This CDR3 has 13 amino acids. V dropped 3 bases and J dropped 6; count of bases not matched to a gene: 1. CDR1 KGHSH and CDR2 LQKENI come from the germline V gene. Based on the CDR3 plus reference TRBV18 and TRBJ2-1, the full variable domain is NAGVMQNPRHLVRRRGQEARLRCSPMKGHSHVYWYRQLPEEGLKFMVYLQKENIIDESGMPKERFSAEFPKEGPSILRIQQVVRGDSAAYFCASSPSGSNEQFFGPGTRLTVL.

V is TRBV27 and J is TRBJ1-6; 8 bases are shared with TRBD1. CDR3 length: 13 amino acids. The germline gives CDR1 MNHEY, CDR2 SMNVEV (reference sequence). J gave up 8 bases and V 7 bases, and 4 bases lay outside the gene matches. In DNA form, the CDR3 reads TGTGCCAGCAAACAGGGGGAGTATTCACCCCTCCACTTT. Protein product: CASKQGEYSPLHF.

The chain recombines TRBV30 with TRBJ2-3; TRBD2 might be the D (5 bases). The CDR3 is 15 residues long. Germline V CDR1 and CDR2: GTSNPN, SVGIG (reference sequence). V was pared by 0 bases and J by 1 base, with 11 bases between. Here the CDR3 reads CAWSVFSEGTDTQYF. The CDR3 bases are TGTGCCTGGAGTGTATTCTCGGAGGGCACAGATACGCAGTATTTT. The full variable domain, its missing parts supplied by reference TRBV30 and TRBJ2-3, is SQTIHQWPATLVQPVGSPLSLECTVEGTSNPNLYWYRQAAGRGLQLLFYSVGIGQISSEVPQNLSASRPQDRQFILSSKKLLLSDSGFYLCAWSVFSEGTDTQYFGPGTRLTVL.

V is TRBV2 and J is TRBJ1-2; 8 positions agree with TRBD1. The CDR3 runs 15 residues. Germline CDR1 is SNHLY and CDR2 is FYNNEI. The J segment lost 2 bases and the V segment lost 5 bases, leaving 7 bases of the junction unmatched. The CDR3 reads CASSPAQGENYGYTF. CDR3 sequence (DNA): TGTGCCAGCAGTCCCGCACAGGGGGAGAACTATGGCTACACCTTC.

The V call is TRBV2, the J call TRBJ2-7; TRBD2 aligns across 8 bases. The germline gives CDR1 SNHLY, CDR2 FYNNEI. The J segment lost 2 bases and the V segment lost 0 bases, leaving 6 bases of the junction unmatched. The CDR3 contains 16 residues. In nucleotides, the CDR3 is TGTGCCAGCAGTGAAGCGGCGGGAGGTTCCCCCTACGAGCAGTACTTC. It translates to CASSEAAGGSPYEQYF.

The CDR3 sequence is CASSSQETQYF. CDR3 DNA sequence: TGTGCCAGCAGTTCACAAGAGACCCAGTACTTC. V usage is TRBV6-1 and J usage is TRBJ2-5, with D unclear. V was clipped by 5 bases and J by 2 bases, with 3 bases between them. CDR1 MNHNS and CDR2 SASEGT come from the germline V gene. This CDR3 has 11 amino acids.

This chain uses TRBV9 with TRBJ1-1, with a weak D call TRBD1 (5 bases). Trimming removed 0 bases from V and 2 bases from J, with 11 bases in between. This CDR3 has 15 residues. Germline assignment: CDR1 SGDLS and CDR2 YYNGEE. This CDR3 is CASSVGIGVNTEAFF. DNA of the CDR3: TGTGCCAGCAGCGTAGGTATAGGGGTAAACACTGAAGCTTTCTTT. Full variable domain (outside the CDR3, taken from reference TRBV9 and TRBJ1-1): DSGVTQTPKHLITATGQRVTLRCSPRSGDLSVYWYQQSLDQGLQFLIQYYNGEERAKGNILERFSAQQFPDLHSELNLSSLELGDSALYFCASSVGIGVNTEAFFGQGTRLTVV.

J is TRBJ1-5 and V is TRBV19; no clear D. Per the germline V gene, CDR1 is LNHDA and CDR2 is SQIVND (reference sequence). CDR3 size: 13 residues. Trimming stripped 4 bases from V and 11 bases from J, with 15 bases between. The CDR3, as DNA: TGTGCCAGTAGTAGTAGTACGTCCCAGGCCCAGCATTTT. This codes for CASSSSTSQAQHF.

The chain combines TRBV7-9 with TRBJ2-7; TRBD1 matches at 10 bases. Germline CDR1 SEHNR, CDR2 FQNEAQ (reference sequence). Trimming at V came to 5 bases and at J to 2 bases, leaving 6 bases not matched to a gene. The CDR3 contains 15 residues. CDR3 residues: CASSLRDRGAYEQYF. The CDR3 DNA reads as TGTGCCAGCAGCCTACGGGACAGGGGAGCCTACGAGCAGTACTTC.

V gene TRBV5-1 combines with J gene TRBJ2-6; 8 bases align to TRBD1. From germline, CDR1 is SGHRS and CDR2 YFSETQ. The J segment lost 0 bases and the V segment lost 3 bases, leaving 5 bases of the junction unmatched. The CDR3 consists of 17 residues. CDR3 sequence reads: CASSSRTGSSGANVLTF. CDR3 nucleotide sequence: TGCGCCAGCAGCTCCCGGACAGGGAGCTCTGGGGCCAACGTCCTGACTTTC.

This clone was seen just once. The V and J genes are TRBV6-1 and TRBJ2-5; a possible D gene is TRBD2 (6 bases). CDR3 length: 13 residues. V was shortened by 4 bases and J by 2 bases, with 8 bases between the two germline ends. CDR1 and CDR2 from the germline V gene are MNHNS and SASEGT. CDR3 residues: CASSVAGQETQYF. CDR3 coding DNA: TGTGCCAGCAGTGTTGCGGGACAAGAGACCCAGTACTTC.

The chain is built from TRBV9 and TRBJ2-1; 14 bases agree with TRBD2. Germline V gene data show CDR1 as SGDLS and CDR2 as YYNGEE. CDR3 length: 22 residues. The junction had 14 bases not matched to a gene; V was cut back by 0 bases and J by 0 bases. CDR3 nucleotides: TGTGCCAGCAGCGTAGTCCTAGACTCGGGACTAGCGGGAGTGGCCTCCTACAATGAGCAGTTCTTC. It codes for CASSVVLDSGLAGVASYNEQFF.

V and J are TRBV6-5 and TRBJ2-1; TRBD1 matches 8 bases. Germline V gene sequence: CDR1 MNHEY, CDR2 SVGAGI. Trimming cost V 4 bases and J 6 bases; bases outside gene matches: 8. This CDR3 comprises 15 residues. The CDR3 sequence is CASSSDRGATNEQFF. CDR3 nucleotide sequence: TGTGCCAGCAGTTCCGACAGGGGAGCCACCAATGAGCAGTTCTTC.

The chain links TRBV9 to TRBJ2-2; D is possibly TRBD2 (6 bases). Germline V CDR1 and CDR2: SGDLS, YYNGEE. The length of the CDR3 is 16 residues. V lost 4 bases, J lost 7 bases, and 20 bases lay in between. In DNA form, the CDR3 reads TGTGCCAGCAGCCGCACCGGGAGTTTGATGGTCGGGGAGCTGTTTTTT. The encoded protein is CASSRTGSLMVGELFF.

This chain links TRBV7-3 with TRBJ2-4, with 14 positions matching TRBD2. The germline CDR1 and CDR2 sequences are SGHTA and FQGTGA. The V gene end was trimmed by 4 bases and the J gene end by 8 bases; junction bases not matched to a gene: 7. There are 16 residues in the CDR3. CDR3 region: CASSYGTSGSGDIQYF. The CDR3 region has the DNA TGTGCCAGCAGCTACGGGACTAGCGGGAGCGGAGACATTCAGTACTTC.

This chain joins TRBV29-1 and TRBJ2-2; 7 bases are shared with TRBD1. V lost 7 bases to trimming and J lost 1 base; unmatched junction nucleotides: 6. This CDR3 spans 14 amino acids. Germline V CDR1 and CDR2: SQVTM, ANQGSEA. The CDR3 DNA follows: TGCAGCGCAGGGGGAGCCATGAACACCGGGGAGCTGTTTTTT. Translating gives CSAGGAMNTGELFF.

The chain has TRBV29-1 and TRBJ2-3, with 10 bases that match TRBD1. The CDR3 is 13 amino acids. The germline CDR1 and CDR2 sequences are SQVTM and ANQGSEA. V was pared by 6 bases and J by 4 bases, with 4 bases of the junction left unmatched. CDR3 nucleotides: TGCAGCGTCCGGACAGGGGGGTCAGATACGCAGTATTTT. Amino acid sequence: CSVRTGGSDTQYF.